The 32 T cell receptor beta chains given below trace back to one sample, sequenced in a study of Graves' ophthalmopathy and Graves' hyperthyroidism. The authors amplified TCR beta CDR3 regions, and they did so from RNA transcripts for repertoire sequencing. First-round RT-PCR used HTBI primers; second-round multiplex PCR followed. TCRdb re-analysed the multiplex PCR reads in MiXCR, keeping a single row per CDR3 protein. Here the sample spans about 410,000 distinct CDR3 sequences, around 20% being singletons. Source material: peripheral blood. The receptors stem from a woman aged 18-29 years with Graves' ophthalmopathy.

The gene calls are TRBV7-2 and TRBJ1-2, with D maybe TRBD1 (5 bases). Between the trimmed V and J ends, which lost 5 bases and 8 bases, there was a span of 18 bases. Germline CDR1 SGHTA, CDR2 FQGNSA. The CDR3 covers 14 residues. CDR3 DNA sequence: TGTGCCAGCAGCCGTAATTCGTGGGCAGGGGGCTACACCTTC. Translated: CASSRNSWAGGYTF.

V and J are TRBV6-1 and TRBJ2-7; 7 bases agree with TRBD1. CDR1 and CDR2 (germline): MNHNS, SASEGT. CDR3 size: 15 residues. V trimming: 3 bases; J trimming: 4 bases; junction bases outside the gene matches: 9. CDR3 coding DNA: TGTGCCAGCAGTGAGGGACAGACGCTCCCTTACGAGCAGTACTTC. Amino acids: CASSEGQTLPYEQYF.

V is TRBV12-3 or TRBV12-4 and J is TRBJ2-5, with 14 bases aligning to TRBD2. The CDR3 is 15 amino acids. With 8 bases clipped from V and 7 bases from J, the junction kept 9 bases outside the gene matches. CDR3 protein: CASRLAGGPSVTQYF. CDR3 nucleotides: TGTGCCAGCCGACTAGCGGGAGGGCCTTCGGTGACCCAGTACTTC.

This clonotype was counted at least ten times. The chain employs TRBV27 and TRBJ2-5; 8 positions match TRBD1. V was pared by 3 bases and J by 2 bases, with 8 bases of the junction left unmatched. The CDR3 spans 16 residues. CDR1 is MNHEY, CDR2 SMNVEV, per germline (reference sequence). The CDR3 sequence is CASSFNPYRGQETQYF. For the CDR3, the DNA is TGTGCCAGCAGTTTCAACCCATACAGGGGGCAAGAGACCCAGTACTTC.

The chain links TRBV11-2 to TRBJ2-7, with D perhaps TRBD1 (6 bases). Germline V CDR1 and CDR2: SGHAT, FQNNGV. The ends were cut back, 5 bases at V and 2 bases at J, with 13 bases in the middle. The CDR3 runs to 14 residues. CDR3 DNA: TGTGCCAGCAGCCCCCTAGGACAGCCCTACGAGCAGTACTTC. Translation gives CASSPLGQPYEQYF.

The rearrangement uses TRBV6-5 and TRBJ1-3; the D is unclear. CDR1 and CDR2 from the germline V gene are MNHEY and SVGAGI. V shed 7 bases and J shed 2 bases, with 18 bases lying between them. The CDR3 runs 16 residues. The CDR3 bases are TGTGCCAGCACTTTAGAGCCCGGGTGGCCTGGAAACACCATATATTTT. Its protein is CASTLEPGWPGNTIYF.

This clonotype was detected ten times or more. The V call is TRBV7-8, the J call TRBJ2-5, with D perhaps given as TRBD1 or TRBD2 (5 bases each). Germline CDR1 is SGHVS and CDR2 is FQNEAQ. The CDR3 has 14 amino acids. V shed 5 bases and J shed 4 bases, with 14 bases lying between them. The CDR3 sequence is CASSLGAGSETQYF. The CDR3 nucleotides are TGTGCCAGCAGCCTAGGGGCGGGTTCAGAGACCCAGTACTTC. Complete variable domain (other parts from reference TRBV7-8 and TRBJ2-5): GAGVSQSPRYKVAKRGQDVALRCDPISGHVSLFWYQQALGQGPEFLTYFQNEAQLDKSGLPSDRFFAERPEGSVSTLKIQRTQQEDSAVYLCASSLGAGSETQYFGPGTRLLVL.

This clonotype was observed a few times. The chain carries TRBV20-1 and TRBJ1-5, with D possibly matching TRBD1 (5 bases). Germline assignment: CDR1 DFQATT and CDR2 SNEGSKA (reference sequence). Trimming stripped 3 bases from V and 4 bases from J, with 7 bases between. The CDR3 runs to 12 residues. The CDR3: CSASGGNQPQHF. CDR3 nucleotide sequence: TGCAGTGCTAGTGGGGGTAATCAGCCCCAGCATTTT.

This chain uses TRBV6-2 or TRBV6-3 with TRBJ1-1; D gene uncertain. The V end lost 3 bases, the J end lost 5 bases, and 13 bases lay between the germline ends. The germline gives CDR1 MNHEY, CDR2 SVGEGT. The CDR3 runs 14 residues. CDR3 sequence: CASSYHRSSTEAFF. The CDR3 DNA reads TGTGCCAGCAGTTATCATAGGTCGTCTACTGAAGCTTTCTTT.

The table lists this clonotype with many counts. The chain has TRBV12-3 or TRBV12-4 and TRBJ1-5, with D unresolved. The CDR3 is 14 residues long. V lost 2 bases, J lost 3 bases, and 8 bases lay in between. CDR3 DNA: TGTGCCAGCAGTTTAACGGGGAACAATCAGCCCCAGCATTTT. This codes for CASSLTGNNQPQHF.

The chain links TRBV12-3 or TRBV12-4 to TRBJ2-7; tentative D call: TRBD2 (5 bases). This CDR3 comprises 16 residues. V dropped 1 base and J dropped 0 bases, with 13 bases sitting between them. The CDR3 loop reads CASSLDSGTISYEQYF. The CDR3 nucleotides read TGTGCCAGCAGTTTAGATTCGGGAACAATCTCCTACGAGCAGTACTTC.

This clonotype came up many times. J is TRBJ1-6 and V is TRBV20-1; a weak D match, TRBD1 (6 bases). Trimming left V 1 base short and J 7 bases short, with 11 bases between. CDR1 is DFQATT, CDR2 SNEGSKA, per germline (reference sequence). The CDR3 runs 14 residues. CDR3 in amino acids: CSARAGQKNSPLHF. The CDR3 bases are TGCAGTGCTAGAGCTGGACAGAAGAATTCACCCCTCCACTTT.

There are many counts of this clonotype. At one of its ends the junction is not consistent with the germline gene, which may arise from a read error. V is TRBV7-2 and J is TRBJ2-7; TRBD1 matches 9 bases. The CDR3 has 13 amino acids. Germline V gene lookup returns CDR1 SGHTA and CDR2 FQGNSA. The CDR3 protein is CASSLSNRGQGNF. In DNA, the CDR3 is TGTGCCAGCAGCTTATCAAACAGGGGACAGGGTAACTTC.

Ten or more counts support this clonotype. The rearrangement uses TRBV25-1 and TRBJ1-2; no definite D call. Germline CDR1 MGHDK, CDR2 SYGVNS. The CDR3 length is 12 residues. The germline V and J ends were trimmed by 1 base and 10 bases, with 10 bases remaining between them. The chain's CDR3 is CASSESPPLYTF. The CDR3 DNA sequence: TGTGCCAGCAGTGAATCGCCACCCCTCTACACCTTC.

CDR3 in amino acids: CASSYNRNMNTEAFF. The CDR3 DNA sequence: TGTGCCAGCAGTTACAACAGGAACATGAACACTGAAGCTTTCTTT. This chain uses TRBV6-2 or TRBV6-3 with TRBJ1-1, with D maybe TRBD1 (5 bases). The CDR3 totals 15 residues. Germline-derived CDR1 and CDR2 are MNHEY and SVGEGT. V was pared by 2 bases and J by 0 bases, with 10 bases between.

CDR3 residues: CASPAYEQYF. The DNA of the CDR3 is TGTGCCAGTCCTGCCTACGAGCAGTACTTC. The V gene is TRBV19, the J gene TRBJ2-7; D is ambiguous. The germline CDR1 and CDR2 sequences are LNHDA and SQIVND (reference sequence). V lost 8 bases, J lost 2 bases, and 4 bases lay in between. This CDR3 comprises 10 residues.

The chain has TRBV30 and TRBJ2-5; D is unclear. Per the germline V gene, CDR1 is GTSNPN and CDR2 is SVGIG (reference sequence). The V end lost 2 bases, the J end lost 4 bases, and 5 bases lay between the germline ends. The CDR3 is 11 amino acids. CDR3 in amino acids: CAWSRRETQYF. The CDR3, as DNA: TGTGCCTGGAGTCGGCGAGAGACCCAGTACTTC.

The CDR3 loop reads CASSEFWTSGETQYF. The CDR3 DNA sequence: TGTGCCAGCAGTGAATTCTGGACTAGCGGGGAGACCCAGTACTTC. The gene calls are TRBV6-1 and TRBJ2-5, with 11 bases lining up with TRBD2. The germline V gene has CDR1 MNHNS and CDR2 SASEGT. The CDR3 has 15 residues. V shed 2 bases, J shed 5 bases, and the junction held 4 bases outside the gene matches.

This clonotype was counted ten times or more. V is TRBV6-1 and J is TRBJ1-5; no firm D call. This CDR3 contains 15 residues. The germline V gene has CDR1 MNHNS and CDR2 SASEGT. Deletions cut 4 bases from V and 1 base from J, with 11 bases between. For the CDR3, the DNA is TGTGCCAGCAGTGTGGGCAAGCCGAGCAATCAGCCCCAGCATTTT. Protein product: CASSVGKPSNQPQHF.

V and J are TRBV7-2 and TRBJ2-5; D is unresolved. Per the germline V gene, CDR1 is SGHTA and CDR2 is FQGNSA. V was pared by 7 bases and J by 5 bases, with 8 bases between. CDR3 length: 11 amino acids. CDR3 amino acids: CASTLVETQYF. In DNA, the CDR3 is TGTGCCAGCACCTTGGTTGAGACCCAGTACTTC. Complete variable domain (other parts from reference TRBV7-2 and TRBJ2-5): GAGVSQSPSNKVTEKGKDVELRCDPISGHTALYWYRQSLGQGLEFLIYFQGNSAPDKSGLPSDRFSAERTGGSVSTLTIQRTQQEDSAVYLCASTLVETQYFGPGTRLLVL.

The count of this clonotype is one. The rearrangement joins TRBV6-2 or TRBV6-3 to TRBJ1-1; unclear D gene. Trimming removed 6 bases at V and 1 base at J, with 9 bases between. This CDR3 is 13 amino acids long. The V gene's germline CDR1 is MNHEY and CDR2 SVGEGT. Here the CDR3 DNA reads TGTGCCAGCAGAATTCTGAAGAACACTGAAGCTTTCTTT. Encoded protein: CASRILKNTEAFF.

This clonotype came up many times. Here the CDR3 DNA reads TGTGCCAGCAGACCTTCCGCCCTTTACGAGCAGTACTTC. Translated: CASRPSALYEQYF. V gene TRBV28 combines with J gene TRBJ2-7; D is unresolved. CDR1 is MDHEN, CDR2 SYDVKM, per germline. This CDR3 contains 13 residues. V gave up 6 bases and J gave up 4 bases, with 13 bases separating them.

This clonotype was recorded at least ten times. In nucleotides, the CDR3 is TGTGCCAGCAGTGAAGGACTAGCGCGGGAGCAGTACTTC. This codes for CASSEGLAREQYF. This chain links TRBV2 with TRBJ2-7; 8 bases fit TRBD2. The CDR3 runs 13 residues. The junction had 3 bases not matched to a gene; V was cut back by 1 base and J by 7 bases. Looked up from germline, CDR1 is SNHLY and CDR2 is FYNNEI.

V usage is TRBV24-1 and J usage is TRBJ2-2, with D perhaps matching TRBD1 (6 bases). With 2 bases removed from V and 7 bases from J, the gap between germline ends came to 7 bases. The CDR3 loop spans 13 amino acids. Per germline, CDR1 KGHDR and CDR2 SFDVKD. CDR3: CATSDYRVGELFF. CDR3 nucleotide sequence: TGTGCCACCAGTGATTACAGGGTCGGGGAGCTGTTTTTT.

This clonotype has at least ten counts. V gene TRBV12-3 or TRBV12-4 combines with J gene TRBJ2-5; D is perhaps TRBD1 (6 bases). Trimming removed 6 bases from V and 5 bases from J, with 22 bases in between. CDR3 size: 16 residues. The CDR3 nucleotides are TGTGCCAGCAGCTCCCCTTACAGGGCGCGCGTGGAGACCCAGTACTTC. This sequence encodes CASSSPYRARVETQYF.

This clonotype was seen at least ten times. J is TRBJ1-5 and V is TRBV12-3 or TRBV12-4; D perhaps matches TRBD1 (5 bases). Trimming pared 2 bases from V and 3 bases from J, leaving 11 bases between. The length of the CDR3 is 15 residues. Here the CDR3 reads CASSLTDSPNQPQHF. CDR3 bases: TGTGCCAGCAGTTTAACAGACAGCCCCAATCAGCCCCAGCATTTT.

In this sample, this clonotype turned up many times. The CDR3 region has the DNA TGTGCCAGCAGTACCAGGACAGGGGCAAACATTCAGTACTTC. This codes for CASSTRTGANIQYF. The chain combines TRBV27 with TRBJ2-4, with 9 bases that match TRBD1. Germline lookup yields CDR1 MNHEY and CDR2 SMNVEV (reference sequence). V dropped 5 bases and J dropped 6; count of bases not matched to a gene: 5. The CDR3 runs 14 residues.

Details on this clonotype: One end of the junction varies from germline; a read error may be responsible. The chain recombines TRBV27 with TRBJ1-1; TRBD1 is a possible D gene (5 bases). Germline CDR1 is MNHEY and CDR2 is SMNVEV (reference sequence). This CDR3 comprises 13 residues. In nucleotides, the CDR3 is TGTGCCAGCAGTATATCACAGGACACTGAAGCTTTCTTT. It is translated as CASSISQDTEAFF.

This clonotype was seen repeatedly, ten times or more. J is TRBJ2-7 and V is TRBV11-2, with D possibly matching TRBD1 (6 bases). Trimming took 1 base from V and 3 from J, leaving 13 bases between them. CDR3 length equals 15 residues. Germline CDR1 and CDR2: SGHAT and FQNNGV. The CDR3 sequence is CASSLGTALNYEQYF. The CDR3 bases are TGTGCCAGCAGCTTAGGGACAGCTTTAAACTACGAGCAGTACTTC.

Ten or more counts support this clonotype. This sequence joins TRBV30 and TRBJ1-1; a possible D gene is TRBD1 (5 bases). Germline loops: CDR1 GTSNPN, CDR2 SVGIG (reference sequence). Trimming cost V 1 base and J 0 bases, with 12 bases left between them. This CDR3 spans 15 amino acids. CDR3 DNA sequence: TGTGCCTGGAGTGACCTCGAGGGGATGAACACTGAAGCTTTCTTT. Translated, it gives CAWSDLEGMNTEAFF. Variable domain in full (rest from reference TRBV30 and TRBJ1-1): SQTIHQWPATLVQPVGSPLSLECTVEGTSNPNLYWYRQAAGRGLQLLFYSVGIGQISSEVPQNLSASRPQDRQFILSSKKLLLSDSGFYLCAWSDLEGMNTEAFFGQGTRLTVV.

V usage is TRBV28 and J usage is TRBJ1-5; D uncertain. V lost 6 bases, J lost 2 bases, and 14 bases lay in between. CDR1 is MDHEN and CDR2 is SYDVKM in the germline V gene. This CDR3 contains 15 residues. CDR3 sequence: CASSSRGYGNQPQHF. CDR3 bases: TGTGCCAGCAGCTCACGTGGGTATGGCAATCAGCCCCAGCATTTT.

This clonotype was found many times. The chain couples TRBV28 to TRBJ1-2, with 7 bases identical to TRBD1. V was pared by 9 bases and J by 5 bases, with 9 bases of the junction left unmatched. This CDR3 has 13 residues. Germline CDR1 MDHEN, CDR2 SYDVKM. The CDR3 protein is CASVDRAIYGYTF. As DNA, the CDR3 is TGTGCCAGTGTCGACAGGGCGATATATGGCTACACCTTC.